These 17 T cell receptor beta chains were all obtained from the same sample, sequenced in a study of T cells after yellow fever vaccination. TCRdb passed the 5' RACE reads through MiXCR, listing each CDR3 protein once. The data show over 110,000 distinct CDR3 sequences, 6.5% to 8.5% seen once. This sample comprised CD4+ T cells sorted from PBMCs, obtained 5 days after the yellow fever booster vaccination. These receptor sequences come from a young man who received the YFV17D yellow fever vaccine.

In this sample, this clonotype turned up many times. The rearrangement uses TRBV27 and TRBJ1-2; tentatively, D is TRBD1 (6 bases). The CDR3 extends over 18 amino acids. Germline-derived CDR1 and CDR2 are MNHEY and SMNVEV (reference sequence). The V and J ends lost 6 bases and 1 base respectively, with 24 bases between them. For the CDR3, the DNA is TGTGCCAGCAGCAACTCACAGGGCCGGACAGAAGTTAACTATGGCTACACCTTC. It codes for CASSNSQGRTEVNYGYTF.

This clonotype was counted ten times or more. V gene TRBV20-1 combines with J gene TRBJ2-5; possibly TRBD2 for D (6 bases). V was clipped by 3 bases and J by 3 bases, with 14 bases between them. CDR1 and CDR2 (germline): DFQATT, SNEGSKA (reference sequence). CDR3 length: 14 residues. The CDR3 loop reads CSASRGAAKETQYF. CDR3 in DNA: TGCAGTGCTAGTCGCGGGGCAGCCAAAGAGACCCAGTACTTC.

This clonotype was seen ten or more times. CDR3: CASSPNRVVAQPQHF. The CDR3, as DNA: TGTGCCAGCAGCCCTAACAGGGTCGTGGCTCAGCCCCAGCATTTT. V is TRBV7-2 and J is TRBJ1-5, with D perhaps TRBD1 (6 bases). The CDR3 runs to 15 residues. Germline values: CDR1 SGHTA, CDR2 FQGNSA. Trimming took off 5 bases at V and 6 bases at J, with 17 bases between the two ends.

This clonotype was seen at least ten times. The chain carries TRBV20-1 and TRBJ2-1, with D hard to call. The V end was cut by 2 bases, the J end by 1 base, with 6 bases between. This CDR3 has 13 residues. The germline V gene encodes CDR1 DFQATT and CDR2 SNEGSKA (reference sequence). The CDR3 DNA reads TGCAGTGCTAGATCGGTATCCTACAATGAGCAGTTCTTC. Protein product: CSARSVSYNEQFF.

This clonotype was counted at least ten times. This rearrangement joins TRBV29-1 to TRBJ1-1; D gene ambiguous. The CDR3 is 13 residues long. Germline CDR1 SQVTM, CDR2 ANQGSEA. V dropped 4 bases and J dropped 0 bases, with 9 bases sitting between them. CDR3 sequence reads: CSVVLLVNTEAFF. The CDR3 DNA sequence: TGCAGCGTTGTACTGCTAGTGAACACTGAAGCTTTCTTT.

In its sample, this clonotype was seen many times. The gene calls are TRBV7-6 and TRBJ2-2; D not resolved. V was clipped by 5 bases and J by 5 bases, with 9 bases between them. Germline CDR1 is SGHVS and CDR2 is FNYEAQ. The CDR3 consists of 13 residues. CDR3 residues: CASSLQVTGELFF. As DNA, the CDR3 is TGTGCCAGCAGCCTTCAGGTTACCGGGGAGCTGTTTTTT.

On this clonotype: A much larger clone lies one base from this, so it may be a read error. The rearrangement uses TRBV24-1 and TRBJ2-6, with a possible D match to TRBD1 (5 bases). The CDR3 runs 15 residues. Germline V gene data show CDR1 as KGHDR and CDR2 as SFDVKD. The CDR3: CATSSEQSGANVLIF. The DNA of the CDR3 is TGTGCCACCAGCTCTGAACAGTCTGGGGCCAACGTCCTGATTTTC.

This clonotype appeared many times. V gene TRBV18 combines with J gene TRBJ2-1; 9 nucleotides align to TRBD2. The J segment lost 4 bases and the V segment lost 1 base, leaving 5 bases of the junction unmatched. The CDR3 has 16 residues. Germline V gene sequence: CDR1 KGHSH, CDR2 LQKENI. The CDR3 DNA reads TGTGCCAGCTCACCACTAGCGGGAGTAAATTACAATGAGCAGTTCTTC. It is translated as CASSPLAGVNYNEQFF. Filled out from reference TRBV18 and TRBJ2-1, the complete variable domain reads NAGVMQNPRHLVRRRGQEARLRCSPMKGHSHVYWYRQLPEEGLKFMVYLQKENIIDESGMPKERFSAEFPKEGPSILRIQQVVRGDSAAYFCASSPLAGVNYNEQFFGPGTRLTVL.

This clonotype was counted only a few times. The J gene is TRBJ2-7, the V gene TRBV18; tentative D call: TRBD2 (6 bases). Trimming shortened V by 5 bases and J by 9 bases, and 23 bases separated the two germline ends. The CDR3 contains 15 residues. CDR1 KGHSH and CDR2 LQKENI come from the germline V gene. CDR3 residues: CASSGMGRKAEGQYF. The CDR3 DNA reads TGTGCCAGCTCAGGCATGGGGCGAAAAGCGGAGGGGCAGTACTTC. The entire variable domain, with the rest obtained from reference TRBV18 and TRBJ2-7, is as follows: NAGVMQNPRHLVRRRGQEARLRCSPMKGHSHVYWYRQLPEEGLKFMVYLQKENIIDESGMPKERFSAEFPKEGPSILRIQQVVRGDSAAYFCASSGMGRKAEGQYFGPGTRLTVT.

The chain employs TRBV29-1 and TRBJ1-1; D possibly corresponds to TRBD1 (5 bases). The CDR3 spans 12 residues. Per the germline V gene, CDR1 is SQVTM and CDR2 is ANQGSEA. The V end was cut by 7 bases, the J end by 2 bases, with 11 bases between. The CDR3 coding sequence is TGCAGCGGTCGGCAGGGAAACACTGAAGCTTTCTTT. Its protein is CSGRQGNTEAFF. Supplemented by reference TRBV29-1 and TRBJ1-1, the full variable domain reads SAVISQKPSRDICQRGTSLTIQCQVDSQVTMMFWYRQQPGQSLTLIATANQGSEATYESGFVIDKFPISRPNLTFSTLTVSNMSPEDSSIYLCSGRQGNTEAFFGQGTRLTVV.

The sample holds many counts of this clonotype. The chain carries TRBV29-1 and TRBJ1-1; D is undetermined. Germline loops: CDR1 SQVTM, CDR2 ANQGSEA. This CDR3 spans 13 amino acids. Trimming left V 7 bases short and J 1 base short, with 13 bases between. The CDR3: CSAKGPSNTEAFF. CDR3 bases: TGCAGCGCCAAGGGCCCGTCGAACACTGAAGCTTTCTTT.

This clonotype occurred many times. The CDR3 DNA sequence: TGCAGTGCTAGAGATTCGGAAAAAAGAAACACCATATATTTT. Amino acids: CSARDSEKRNTIYF. V is TRBV20-1 and J is TRBJ1-3; D gene ambiguous. V lost 0 bases and J 5 bases, leaving 11 bases between the germline ends. This CDR3 has 14 amino acids. In germline, CDR1 is DFQATT, CDR2 SNEGSKA (reference sequence).

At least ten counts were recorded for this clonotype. The CDR3 bases are TGTGCCAGCAGCTTAATCAATAGGGGACAGGGGGCCAGTGAGCAGTTCTTC. This sequence encodes CASSLINRGQGASEQFF. V gene TRBV7-9 combines with J gene TRBJ2-1; 12 positions agree with TRBD1. Germline values: CDR1 SEHNR, CDR2 FQNEAQ (reference sequence). Unmatched junction bases numbered 11, after V lost 2 bases and J lost 9 bases. The CDR3 consists of 17 residues.

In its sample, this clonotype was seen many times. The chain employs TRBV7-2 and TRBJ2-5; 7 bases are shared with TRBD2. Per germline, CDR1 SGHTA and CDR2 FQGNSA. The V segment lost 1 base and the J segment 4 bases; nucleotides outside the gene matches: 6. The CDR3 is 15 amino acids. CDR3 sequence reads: CASSLVASGSETQYF. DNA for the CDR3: TGTGCCAGCAGCTTAGTTGCTAGCGGATCAGAGACCCAGTACTTC.

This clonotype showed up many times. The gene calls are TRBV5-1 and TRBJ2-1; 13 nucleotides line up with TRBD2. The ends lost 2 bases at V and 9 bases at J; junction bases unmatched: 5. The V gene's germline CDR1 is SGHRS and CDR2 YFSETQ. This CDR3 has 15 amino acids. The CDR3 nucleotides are TGCGCCAGCAGCTTTACTAGCGGGAGGGCGGGTGAGCAGTTCTTC. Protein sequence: CASSFTSGRAGEQFF.

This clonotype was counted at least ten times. This CDR3 reads CAISPSVGGNEQFF. The CDR3 bases are TGTGCCATCAGTCCCTCGGTGGGGGGGAATGAGCAGTTCTTC. The chain links TRBV10-3 to TRBJ2-1, with 7 bases that match TRBD2. The CDR3 runs to 14 residues. Per the germline V gene, CDR1 is ENHRY and CDR2 is SYGVKD. The V and J ends lost 5 bases and 7 bases, in that order; junction bases with no gene match: 8.

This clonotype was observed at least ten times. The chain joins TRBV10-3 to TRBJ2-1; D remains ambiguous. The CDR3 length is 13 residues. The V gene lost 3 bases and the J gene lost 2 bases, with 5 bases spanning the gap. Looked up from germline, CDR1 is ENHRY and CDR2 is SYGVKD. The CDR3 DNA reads TGTGCCATCAGTGAAGGGACCTACAATGAGCAGTTCTTC. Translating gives CAISEGTYNEQFF.